This T cell receptor beta chain was sequenced in a study of cytomegalovirus exposure and HLA in healthy donors. Findings of the study overall: In a later analysis, TCR beta V- and J-gene trimming showed a link to a missense DCLRE1C variant. Available immune exposure information covered CMV serostatus only. Despite most TCR sequences being rare, some public TCRs occurred in many donors.

This CDR3 is 16 amino acids long. Per germline, CDR1 SGHAT and CDR2 FQNNGV. Trimming pared 1 base from V and 2 bases from J, leaving 15 bases between. Turning to this clone: Its specificity is not known.

PCR employed 60 Vbeta and 13 Jbeta primers. Here immunoSEQ multiplex PCR was the method, and the copy in TCRdb shows in-frame clones only, minus some. Among 100,000 to 150,000 clones, 75% to 90% were seen once, and the ten largest hold 20%. The TCR comes from a man between 18 and 29 years old in good health and CMV-seropositive. Sequenced sample: PBMCs. The chain links TRBV11-2 to TRBJ2-7; D is undetermined. The CDR3 region has the DNA TGTGCCAGCAGCTTAGCTCGGTCCGTTCCTACCTACGAGCAGTACTTC. Protein sequence: CASSLARSVPTYEQYF.